This TCR beta chain was sequenced in a study of cytomegalovirus exposure and HLA in healthy donors. The PCR contained 60 Vbeta and 13 Jbeta primers. Sequenced by immunoSEQ multiplex PCR; TCRdb stores in-frame clones only, minus some. The table records roughly 110,000 clones, 76% of them present only once. Study findings and constraints: In a later analysis, the majority of CMV-associated beta chains seemingly showed HLA restriction. Reports described diagnosis of cytomegalovirus status by the classifier as highly specific and sensitive.

V was clipped by 0 bases and J by 3 bases, with 18 bases between them. Germline V lookup: CDR1 SGDLS, CDR2 YYNGEE. This CDR3 contains 17 residues. A remark on this clone: What it recognizes is unknown.

The sequence derives from a young man in good health and CMV-seronegative. The chain combines TRBV9 with TRBJ1-2; tentative D call: TRBD1 (5 bases). Sequencing was carried out using PBMCs. The CDR3 coding sequence is TGTGCCAGCAGCGTAGACCCATCCAGGGAGGGCGACTATGGCTACACCTTC. It codes for CASSVDPSREGDYGYTF.